These 17 T cell receptor beta chains share one sample of origin, sequenced in a study of glioma-infiltrating T cells after dendritic cell vaccination. This sample's time point: after dendritic cell vaccination, including at tumor progression/relapse. Clones were sequenced by immunoSEQ multiplex PCR, and TCRdb holds only the in-frame ones, with some missing. The sample has roughly 50,000 clones, about 88% seen once; the top ten hold around 5%. The material was blood, obtained after dendritic cell vaccination. The receptors shown here come from a human donor with glioblastoma.

This sequence joins TRBV9 and TRBJ2-1; a possible D gene is TRBD1 (5 bases). Germline V gene sequence: CDR1 SGDLS, CDR2 YYNGEE. The V end was cut by 1 base, the J end by 12 bases, with 20 bases between. This CDR3 comprises 15 residues. CDR3: CASSVSGSWGLGQFF. DNA of the CDR3: TGTGCCAGCAGCGTATCAGGGTCATGGGGTTTAGGGCAGTTCTTC.

This clone has a single count. The DNA for the CDR3 is TGTGCCAGCAGTTTAAGAGGTATTCGGCCCCAGCATTTT. This encodes CASSLRGIRPQHF. The V gene is TRBV28, the J gene TRBJ1-5, with unresolved D. The CDR3 extends over 13 amino acids. V was clipped by 2 bases and J by 9 bases, with 11 bases between them. Germline loops: CDR1 MDHEN, CDR2 SYDVKM.

The genes are TRBV5-1 and TRBJ2-6; TRBD1 might be the D (5 bases). V was cut by 5 bases and J by 12 bases, with 12 bases left in between. Germline V gene lookup returns CDR1 SGHRS and CDR2 YFSETQ. The CDR3 is made up of 12 amino acids. The CDR3 DNA is TGCGCCAGCAGTCCCGGACACGTCGTCCTGACTTTC. Translated: CASSPGHVVLTF.

The CDR3: CASSGSAGYLSSYEQYF. The CDR3, as DNA: TGTGCCAGCAGTGGAAGCGCGGGGTATTTAAGCTCCTACGAGCAGTACTTC. The V and J genes are TRBV6-1 and TRBJ2-7; maybe TRBD2 (6 bases). CDR3 length: 17 amino acids. The V end lost 4 bases, the J end lost 0 bases, and 19 bases lay between the germline ends. Per germline, CDR1 MNHNS and CDR2 SASEGT.

The table lists this clone with a few counts. The chain combines TRBV19 with TRBJ1-2; maybe TRBD1 (6 bases). The germline V and J ends were trimmed by 3 bases and 3 bases, with 11 bases remaining between them. There are 14 residues in the CDR3. Germline CDR1 LNHDA, CDR2 SQIVND (reference sequence). The CDR3 region has the DNA TGTGCCAGTAGTATCGGATCAGGGGACTATGGCTACACCTTC. Residues: CASSIGSGDYGYTF. The full variable domain, completed using reference TRBV19 and TRBJ1-2, is DGGITQSPKYLFRKEGQNVTLSCEQNLNHDAMYWYRQDPGQGLRLIYYSQIVNDFQKGDIAEGYSVSREKKESFPLTVTSAQKNPTAFYLCASSIGSGDYGYTFGSGTRLTVV.

This sequence joins TRBV28 and TRBJ1-5, with TRBD1 identical over 7 bases. CDR1 and CDR2 from the germline V gene are MDHEN and SYDVKM. The CDR3 covers 15 residues. The junction had 9 bases not matched to a gene; V was cut back by 5 bases and J by 5 bases. The CDR3 bases are TGTGCCAGCAGTCCTATGGGACAGTCTCATCAGCCCCAGCATTTT. This sequence encodes CASSPMGQSHQPQHF.

The rearrangement uses TRBV5-1 and TRBJ1-1; maybe TRBD1 (5 bases). The CDR3 loop spans 18 amino acids. Germline V gives CDR1 SGHRS, CDR2 YFSETQ. V lost 0 bases and J 0 bases, leaving 18 bases between the germline ends. This chain's CDR3 is CASSLAGHRTTLNTEAFF. CDR3 nucleotide sequence: TGCGCCAGCAGCTTGGCCGGACACCGGACTACACTGAACACTGAAGCTTTCTTT.

V and J are TRBV19 and TRBJ2-3; 8 bases line up with TRBD2. The junction had 11 bases not matched to a gene; V was cut back by 7 bases and J by 2 bases. Germline assignment: CDR1 LNHDA and CDR2 SQIVND (reference sequence). There are 16 residues in the CDR3. CDR3 loop: CASNLGRAESTDTQYF. The CDR3 nucleotides read TGTGCCAGTAACCTCGGGAGGGCCGAGTCCACAGATACGCAGTATTTT.

This rearrangement joins TRBV10-2 to TRBJ2-1, with 9 bases that match TRBD1. The germline V gene has CDR1 WSHSY and CDR2 SAAADI. This CDR3 has 17 amino acids. V shed 4 bases, J shed 4 bases, and the junction held 11 bases outside the gene matches. The CDR3 bases are TGCGCCAGCAGTGGAAGCCTTGGACAGGGGCTATACAATGAGCAGTTCTTC. This encodes CASSGSLGQGLYNEQFF.

In regard to this clone: Relative to the germline gene, one junction end is altered; a read error may explain this. The identical CDR3 is also encoded by other nucleotide sequences in the sample. The gene calls are TRBV7-9 and TRBJ1-2, with 12 nucleotides matching TRBD1. The CDR3 sequence is 15 residues long. Germline V gene lookup returns CDR1 SEHNR and CDR2 FQNEAQ (reference sequence). CDR3 DNA: TGTGCCAGTAGCTCGGTATCGACGGGACAGGGGGCTACCACCTTC. Amino acid sequence: CASSSVSTGQGATTF.

V usage is TRBV28 and J usage is TRBJ1-2; D ambiguous. Germline V lookup: CDR1 MDHEN, CDR2 SYDVKM. The V and J ends lost 6 bases and 2 bases respectively, with 7 bases between them. This CDR3 comprises 12 residues. CDR3 sequence (DNA): TGTGCCAGCAGAGAGAAAAACTATGGCTACACCTTC. This gives the protein CASREKNYGYTF.

This rearrangement joins TRBV15 to TRBJ2-3, with 11 bases lining up with TRBD2. The CDR3 is 20 amino acids. The J segment lost 4 bases and the V segment lost 4 bases, leaving 19 bases of the junction unmatched. Per the germline V gene, CDR1 is LNHNV and CDR2 is YYDKDF (reference sequence). The CDR3 bases are TGTGCCACCAGCAAGCTTGATATACTAGCGGGAGCCCTACTCCCAGATACGCAGTATTTT. This codes for CATSKLDILAGALLPDTQYF.

The V and J genes are TRBV4-3 and TRBJ2-7; 12 bases align to TRBD2. The CDR3 runs to 14 residues. V shed 4 bases, J shed 4 bases, and the junction held 2 bases outside the gene matches. Looked up from germline, CDR1 is LGHNA and CDR2 is YSLEER. Written as DNA, the CDR3 is TGCGCCAGCAGCCCTAGCGGGAGGGCATACGAGCAGTACTTC. Its protein product is CASSPSGRAYEQYF.

This chain joins TRBV6-5 and TRBJ2-7; 9 bases align to TRBD2. The length of the CDR3 is 15 residues. After removal of 1 base from V and 5 bases from J, the junction contained 6 bases not matched to a gene. Looked up from germline, CDR1 is MNHEY and CDR2 is SVGAGI. The CDR3 DNA sequence: TGTGCCAGCAGTTACTTGGGCGGGAGGGCCGACGAGCAGTACTTC. It encodes CASSYLGGRADEQYF.

J is TRBJ1-3 and V is TRBV28; 8 bases agree with TRBD1. Trimming cost V 5 bases and J 4 bases; bases outside gene matches: 7. The CDR3 loop spans 15 amino acids. Germline V gene sequence: CDR1 MDHEN, CDR2 SYDVKM. This chain's CDR3 is CASSPGTGLGNTIYF. The CDR3 bases are TGTGCCAGCAGTCCCGGGACAGGATTAGGAAACACCATATATTTT.

This chain connects TRBV6-1 to TRBJ2-3; possibly TRBD1 for D (5 bases). The germline V gene has CDR1 MNHNS and CDR2 SASEGT. This CDR3 region has 14 residues. V was shortened by 2 bases and J by 1 base, with 7 bases between the two germline ends. CDR3 sequence (DNA): TGTGCCAGCAGTGAAATACAGGGCACAGATACGCAGTATTTT. It is translated as CASSEIQGTDTQYF.

V usage is TRBV5-8 and J usage is TRBJ2-1, with D possibly matching TRBD1 (6 bases). CDR1 and CDR2 (germline): SGHTS, YDEGEE. There are 15 residues in the CDR3. V lost 2 bases and J 4 bases, leaving 13 bases between the germline ends. The CDR3 loop reads CASSFGGLAYNEQFF. CDR3 coding DNA: TGTGCCAGCAGCTTTGGGGGCCTGGCTTACAATGAGCAGTTCTTC.